A single sample is the source of the 17 T cell receptor beta chains below, sequenced in a study of T-cell memory formation after mild COVID-19. TCRdb independently ran MiXCR on the 5' RACE reads; one entry per CDR3 protein. The table includes 300,000 to 400,000 distinct CDR3 sequences, under 15% detected once. Specimen: PBMCs or a T cell subset sorted from them (not recorded which). The receptors were gathered from a man aged 18 to 30 who had mild COVID-19 (a few samples of this study predate the infection). Cell type and time point are not known.

This chain links TRBV2 with TRBJ2-5; D gene unclear. Germline V gene sequence: CDR1 SNHLY, CDR2 FYNNEI. The CDR3 runs 12 residues. V was clipped by 4 bases and J by 5 bases, with 8 bases between them. CDR3: CASSAEGETQYF. CDR3 bases: TGTGCCAGCAGTGCAGAAGGGGAGACCCAGTACTTC.

The table lists this clonotype with a few counts. V gene TRBV5-1 combines with J gene TRBJ1-1, with 9 bases that match TRBD1. The CDR3 has 15 amino acids. V lost 2 bases, J lost 6 bases, and 8 bases stayed unmatched. CDR1 is SGHRS and CDR2 is YFSETQ in the germline V gene. The CDR3 protein is CASSLHTGTGPEAFF. CDR3 nucleotide sequence: TGCGCCAGCAGCTTACACACCGGGACAGGGCCTGAAGCTTTCTTT.

This clonotype was picked up many times. The chain has TRBV12-3 or TRBV12-4 and TRBJ2-1; TRBD2 aligns across 7 bases. The CDR3 consists of 16 residues. V was clipped by 2 bases and J by 7 bases; unmatched bases: 11. This chain's CDR3 is CASSLWGGSLGNEQFF. CDR3 nucleotides: TGTGCCAGCAGTTTATGGGGGGGGTCCCTTGGTAATGAGCAGTTCTTC.

This clonotype was detected only a few times. This chain uses TRBV25-1 with TRBJ2-7, with D unresolved. Trimming left V 5 bases short and J 3 bases short, with 11 bases between. Germline CDR1 reads MGHDK; CDR2 reads SYGVNS. The CDR3 spans 13 residues. The CDR3 coding sequence is TGTGCCAGCAGTACTAACTGGGGCTACGAGCAGTACTTC. It is translated as CASSTNWGYEQYF.

This chain uses TRBV4-2 with TRBJ1-2; weak D call: TRBD1 (5 bases). Germline V CDR1 and CDR2: LGHNA, YNFKEQ. Trimming stripped 1 base from V and 2 bases from J, with 14 bases between. The CDR3 sequence is 16 residues long. The CDR3 DNA is TGTGCCAGCAGCCAAGGAGAATCCTGGGGGAACTATGGCTACACCTTC. Amino acids: CASSQGESWGNYGYTF.

The chain combines TRBV27 with TRBJ2-5; 9 bases align to TRBD2. The V and J ends lost 6 bases and 2 bases, in that order; junction bases with no gene match: 4. CDR3 size: 14 residues. Germline lookup yields CDR1 MNHEY and CDR2 SMNVEV (reference sequence). The CDR3 DNA reads as TGTGCCAGCAGACATACTAGCGGGCAAGAGACCCAGTACTTC. Amino acid sequence: CASRHTSGQETQYF.

In its sample, this clonotype was seen a few times. The gene calls are TRBV2 and TRBJ2-3, with D possibly TRBD2 on 7 matching bases. CDR3 length: 15 residues. V lost 4 bases, J lost 3 bases, and 14 bases lay in between. The germline CDR1 and CDR2 sequences are SNHLY and FYNNEI. The CDR3 is CASSGRGGGTDTQYF. The CDR3 region has the DNA TGTGCCAGCAGTGGAAGGGGGGGCGGGACAGATACGCAGTATTTT.

This clonotype was recorded many times. The gene calls are TRBV10-3 and TRBJ2-7; 7 nucleotides align to TRBD1. Germline trimming cut 8 bases from V and 0 bases from J; bases unmatched to any gene: 13. Germline CDR1 is ENHRY and CDR2 is SYGVKD. This CDR3 comprises 16 residues. As DNA, the CDR3 is TGTGCCATCGTACTCAGCCGGGACAGCTGCTCCTACGAGCAGTACGTC. The encoded protein is CAIVLSRDSCSYEQYV.

This clonotype was observed a few times. The chain links TRBV7-9 to TRBJ2-1, with TRBD1 matching over 9 bases. V was clipped by 3 bases and J by 8 bases; unmatched bases: 5. CDR1 is SEHNR, CDR2 FQNEAQ, per germline (reference sequence). This CDR3 spans 14 amino acids. The CDR3 DNA is TGTGCCAGCAGCTTCGAGACAGGGGGTTATGAGCAGTTCTTC. It encodes CASSFETGGYEQFF.

V usage is TRBV7-2 and J usage is TRBJ2-7; possibly TRBD2 for D (5 bases). Between the trimmed V and J ends, which lost 4 bases and 7 bases, there was a span of 5 bases. This CDR3 is 10 amino acids long. Germline lookup yields CDR1 SGHTA and CDR2 FQGNSA. Here the CDR3 reads CASSSGEQYV. The DNA for the CDR3 is TGTGCCAGCAGCTCGGGGGAGCAGTACGTC.

The rearrangement uses TRBV6-2 or TRBV6-3 and TRBJ1-1, with unresolved D. From germline, CDR1 is MNHEY and CDR2 SVGEGT. Deletions cut 4 bases from V and 5 bases from J, with 5 bases between. This CDR3 has 11 amino acids. The CDR3 DNA sequence: TGTGCCAGCAGTTGGGAGACTGAAGCTTTCTTT. Translated: CASSWETEAFF.

The chain employs TRBV4-1 and TRBJ1-2; maybe TRBD1 (5 bases). CDR3 length: 15 residues. The germline V gene has CDR1 MGHRA and CDR2 YSYEKL. Trimming took 1 base from V and 5 from J, leaving 14 bases between them. The CDR3 here is CASSQAGRVKYGYTF. The CDR3 DNA reads TGCGCCAGCAGCCAAGCAGGCAGGGTGAAGTATGGCTACACCTTC.

This clonotype turned up a few times. This CDR3 fails to terminate in the conserved phenylalanine or tryptophan, so it likely reflects a read error. No DNA is shown, since the ends of the CDR3 on it are uncertain; the CDR3 is the one TCRdb lists. The chain employs TRBV7-9 and TRBJ2-7; the table's TRBD2 call for D was not verified on the DNA. CDR1 and CDR2 from the germline V gene are SEHNR and FQNEAQ (reference sequence). The CDR3 has 13 residues if both end residues are counted. This chain's CDR3 is CASSTTGEASRAI.

The J gene is TRBJ2-7, the V gene TRBV7-6; a weak D match, TRBD2 (5 bases). The length of the CDR3 is 16 residues. Germline V gene data show CDR1 as SGHVS and CDR2 as FNYEAQ. V lost 1 base, J lost 0 bases, and 13 bases lay in between. In DNA, the CDR3 is TGTGCCAGCAGCTTAGAGTCTCCCCGGGGCTCCTACGAGCAGTACTTC. It yields the protein CASSLESPRGSYEQYF.

The chain employs TRBV6-5 and TRBJ2-5; 7 positions agree with TRBD1. Per germline, CDR1 MNHEY and CDR2 SVGAGI. The CDR3 is 15 amino acids. The ends lost 2 bases at V and 2 bases at J; junction bases unmatched: 5. DNA for the CDR3: TGTGCCAGCAGTTACCGGGGCAGGGGGCAAGAGACCCAGTACTTC. It yields the protein CASSYRGRGQETQYF.

The chain uses TRBV29-1 and TRBJ2-1, with no clear D. V was pared by 3 bases and J by 7 bases, with 7 bases between. Germline CDR1 reads SQVTM; CDR2 reads ANQGSEA. The CDR3 runs 11 residues. The CDR3 coding sequence is TGCAGCGTTGACCGGTCAAATGAGCAGTTCTTC. Translated: CSVDRSNEQFF.

Concerning this clonotype: A much larger clone differs from this one at a single base, so this may be a read error. The genes are TRBV29-1 and TRBJ2-5; maybe TRBD2 (5 bases). This CDR3 has 13 residues. The V and J ends lost 3 bases and 5 bases respectively, with 13 bases between them. Germline V gene lookup returns CDR1 SQVTM and CDR2 ANQGSEA. In nucleotides, the CDR3 is TGCAGCGTTGAGTTGCTGAGAGGGGAGACCCAGTACTTC. The encoded protein is CSVELLRGETQYF.